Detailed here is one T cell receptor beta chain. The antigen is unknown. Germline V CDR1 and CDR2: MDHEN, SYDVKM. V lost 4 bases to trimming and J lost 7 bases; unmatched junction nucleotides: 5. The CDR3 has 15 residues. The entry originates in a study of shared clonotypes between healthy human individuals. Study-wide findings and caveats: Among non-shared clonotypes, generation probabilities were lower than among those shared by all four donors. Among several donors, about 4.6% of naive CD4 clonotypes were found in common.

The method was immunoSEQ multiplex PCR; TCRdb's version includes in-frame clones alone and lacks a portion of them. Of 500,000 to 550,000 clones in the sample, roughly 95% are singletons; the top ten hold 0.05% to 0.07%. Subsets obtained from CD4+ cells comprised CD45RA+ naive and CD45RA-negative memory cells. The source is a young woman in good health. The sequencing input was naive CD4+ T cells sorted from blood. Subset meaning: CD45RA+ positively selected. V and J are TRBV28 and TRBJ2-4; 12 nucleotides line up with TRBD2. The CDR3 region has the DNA TGTGCCAGCAGTTGGGGACTAGCGGGCGTGAACATTCAGTACTTC. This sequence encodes CASSWGLAGVNIQYF. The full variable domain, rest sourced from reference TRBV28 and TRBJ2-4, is DVKVTQSSRYLVKRTGEKVFLECVQDMDHENMFWYRQDPGLGLRLIYFSYDVKMKEKGDIPEGYSVSREKKERFSLILESASTNQTSMYLCASSWGLAGVNIQYFGAGTRLSVL.